This is a list of T cell receptor beta chains from one sample in a study of PD-1 blockade in classical Hodgkin lymphoma. Measured with immunoSEQ multiplex PCR; TCRdb has only the in-frame clones, and not every one. The table includes 25,000 or so clones, 67% detected once. The source material was peripheral blood mononuclear cells (PBMCs), sampled before the second cycle of nivolumab. These receptors were collected from a human donor with classical Hodgkin lymphoma. CDR3s include the opening cysteine and the closing phenylalanine or tryptophan. The order of the fields is V gene, clone size, J gene, D gene, CDR3 DNA, CDR3 protein. The D gene is left open where the match is weak. Size is stated for part of the rows, as once, few or many counts, or as a class when the clone is expanded.

TRBV7-8,-,TRBJ2-7,TRBD2,TGTGCCAGCAGTCGGACTAGCCACCAGGAGCAGTACTTC,CASSRTSHQEQYF
TRBV7-2,-,TRBJ2-4,-,TGTGCCAGCAGCTCGGTGGGAGCCAAAAACATTCAGTACTTC,CASSSVGAKNIQYF
TRBV19,once,TRBJ2-7,TRBD1,TGTGCCAGTAGGGACAGGGGGGACGAGCAGTACTTC,CASRDRGDEQYF
TRBV27,-,TRBJ2-7,TRBD2,TGTGCCAGCAGTTTAGTGGCTAGCGGGAGGGCCAGAGGGGAGCAGTACTTC,CASSLVASGRARGEQYF
TRBV15,few,TRBJ2-1,-,TGTGCCACCAGCGGAAACGGGTACAATGAGCAGTTCTTC,CATSGNGYNEQFF
TRBV28,-,TRBJ2-1,TRBD2,TGTGCCAGCAGGGTGGCGGGAGGGTACAATGAGCAGTTCTTC,CASRVAGGYNEQFF
TRBV5-1,-,TRBJ2-7,-,TGCGCCAGCAGCTGGGCGGGGACCTACGAGCAGTACTTC,CASSWAGTYEQYF
TRBV28,many,TRBJ2-7,-,TGTGCCAGCAGTTCTAGCATCATGGACTCCTACGAGCAGTACTTC,CASSSSIMDSYEQYF
TRBV28,-,TRBJ1-1,-,TGTGCCAGCAGCCTGATGGGGGGCCCCACTGAAGCTTTCTTT,CASSLMGGPTEAFF
TRBV4-3,few,TRBJ2-7,TRBD2,TGCGCCAGCAGCCGGGGACTAGCGGCTACCTACGAGCAGTACTTC,CASSRGLAATYEQYF
TRBV27,-,TRBJ2-3,-,TGTGCCAGCAGTTTTATAGGGGAGGAAGATACGCAGTATTTT,CASSFIGEEDTQYF
TRBV30,-,TRBJ2-3,TRBD2,TGTGCCTGGAGTCCATGGCTAGCGGGAGGAGATACGCAGTATTTT,CAWSPWLAGGDTQYF
TRBV18,-,TRBJ1-1,-,TGTGCCAGCTCACCACGGGAAAAAGGGATGTACACTGAAGCTTTCTTT,CASSPREKGMYTEAFF
TRBV4-3,few,TRBJ2-3,TRBD2,TGCGCCAGCAGCCGATCCTCAGGGAGCGGGAGGTCTTTGGGCACAGATACGCAGTATTTT,CASSRSSGSGRSLGTDTQYF
TRBV18,-,TRBJ2-7,TRBD2,TGTGCCAGCTCACTGGGGGCTAGCGGGGTCTATCCCTACGAGCAGTACTTC,CASSLGASGVYPYEQYF
TRBV21-1,few,TRBJ2-2,-,TGTGCCAGCAGCAAACAATTCAGGGCCCTAGGCAGCCCCGGGGAGCTGTTTTTT,CASSKQFRALGSPGELFF
TRBV4-1,-,TRBJ1-1,TRBD1,TGCGCCAGCAGCCGAGGACAGGGGTTGAACACTGAAGCTTTCTTT,CASSRGQGLNTEAFF
TRBV7-8,-,TRBJ1-2,-,TGTGCCAGCAGCTTCGGACAGCTGGCTAACTATGGCTACACCTTC,CASSFGQLANYGYTF
TRBV7-3,-,TRBJ2-1,TRBD2,TGTGCCAGCAGCTCCCTAGGGAGGGAGGGACCCTACAATGAGCAGTTCTTC,CASSSLGREGPYNEQFF
TRBV5-1,once,TRBJ2-3,TRBD1,TGCGCCAGCAGCACCGACAGGGGATCAGATACGCAGTATTTT,CASSTDRGSDTQYF
TRBV11-2,-,TRBJ2-7,TRBD1,TGTGCCAGCAGCACATCCGGGACAGGGGGTTCGGAGCAGTACTTC,CASSTSGTGGSEQYF
TRBV9,-,TRBJ1-2,-,TGTGCCAGCAGCGTAGGACAAGACTATGGCTACACCTTC,CASSVGQDYGYTF
TRBV4-1,-,TRBJ1-5,TRBD1,TGCGCCAGCAGCCAAGCCGGTACAGGGGGCATCCAGCCCCAGCATTTT,CASSQAGTGGIQPQHF
TRBV7-2,few,TRBJ2-3,-,TGTGCCAGCAGCTTAGCGGGAGTGGGCACAGATACGCAGTATTTT,CASSLAGVGTDTQYF
TRBV11-3,-,TRBJ2-7,-,TGTGCCAGCAGCTTATCTCGGGGAAACGAGCAGTACTTC,CASSLSRGNEQYF
TRBV12-5,-,TRBJ2-2,TRBD2,TGTGCTAGTGGTTTGGGACTAGCGGGCACCGGGGAGCTGTTTTTT,CASGLGLAGTGELFF
TRBV30,few,TRBJ2-1,-,TGTGCCTGGAGTGACCTGGCGGGGCGGCTCCCTGAACTGACCTACAATGAGCAGTTCTTC,CAWSDLAGRLPELTYNEQFF
TRBV15,-,TRBJ2-1,-,TGTGCCACCAGCAGAGTTCCCGGTCGGACTCAGGGTCATTTCTACAATGAGCAGTTCTTC,CATSRVPGRTQGHFYNEQFF
TRBV9,-,TRBJ1-1,-,TGTGCCAGCAGCGCTGGGGGTGGGGCTGGTACTGAAGCTTTCTTT,CASSAGGGAGTEAFF
TRBV7-9,medium-sized,TRBJ2-7,TRBD1,TGTGCCAGCAGCATCGGACAGGGTTACGAGCAGTACTTC,CASSIGQGYEQYF
TRBV29-1,-,TRBJ2-3,TRBD2,TGCAGCGTTGTCGGCTCCGGGACTAGCGGGCCAGATACGCAGTATTTT,CSVVGSGTSGPDTQYF
TRBV5-1,-,TRBJ2-3,TRBD1,TGCGCCAGCAGCTTGTCAGGACAGGGGACAGATACGCAGTATTTT,CASSLSGQGTDTQYF
TRBV5-1,few,TRBJ2-7,TRBD2,TGCGCCAGCAGCCCAATGGGACTAGCGGGGGACCTCTCCTACGAGCAGTACTTC,CASSPMGLAGDLSYEQYF
TRBV19,-,TRBJ2-6,-,TGTGCCACCAGAAATGGGGCCGGGGCCAACGTCCTGACTTTC,CATRNGAGANVLTF
TRBV7-9,once,TRBJ2-1,-,TGTGCCAGCAGCCTAACCAGGGCAGACAATGAGCAGTTCTTC,CASSLTRADNEQFF
TRBV27,-,TRBJ2-2,TRBD1,TGTGCCAGCAGGGGACAGGGGGCTAGCACCGGGGAGCTGTTTTTT,CASRGQGASTGELFF
TRBV10-1,-,TRBJ1-4,TRBD1,TGCGCCAGCAGCCACGAGAGACAGGGGTATCGGGTGGACCCTAATGAAAAACTGTTTTTT,CASSHERQGYRVDPNEKLFF
TRBV14,-,TRBJ2-7,-,TGTGCCAGCAGCCAAGGGCCCGAGCAGTACTTC,CASSQGPEQYF
TRBV7-2,medium-sized,TRBJ2-1,-,TGTGCCAGCAGCTTAGCGGACTCGGTAGGTGTTGAGCAGTTCTTC,CASSLADSVGVEQFF
TRBV7-9,-,TRBJ1-3,-,TGTGCCAGCAGCTTACTTCGCGTCGATCGACAGTTCTCTGGAAACACCATATATTTT,CASSLLRVDRQFSGNTIYF
TRBV28,-,TRBJ1-2,TRBD1,TGTGCCAGCAGAGAAGACAGGGGGTCTAACTATGGCTACACCTTC,CASREDRGSNYGYTF
TRBV6-1,-,TRBJ1-2,TRBD1,TGTGCCAGCAGTGTTGTGGGACACAGGGGTCGAAACTATGGCTACACCTTC,CASSVVGHRGRNYGYTF
TRBV28,medium-sized,TRBJ2-5,TRBD1,TGTGCCAGCAGTTATCTGGACAGGGGGCAAGAGACCCAGTACTTC,CASSYLDRGQETQYF
TRBV6-1,few,TRBJ1-3,-,TGTGCCAGCAGTGCTCGACACGTCTCTGGAAACACCATATATTTT,CASSARHVSGNTIYF
TRBV5-1,-,TRBJ1-4,-,TGCGCCAGCAGCTTGGGAGAGATTAATGAAAAACTGTTTTTT,CASSLGEINEKLFF
TRBV5-4,many,TRBJ2-3,-,TGTGCCAGCAGCCCCTTGGCAGGGGGGGATACGCAGTATTTT,CASSPLAGGDTQYF
TRBV7-9,-,TRBJ2-1,-,TGTGCCAGCAGCCCTCGGGGGCACTCCTACAATGAGCAGTTCTTC,CASSPRGHSYNEQFF
TRBV19,-,TRBJ1-2,-,TGTGCCAGTAGTATTGAGGGGACAAGAGCCCCCTACTATGGCTACACCTTC,CASSIEGTRAPYYGYTF
TRBV5-1,-,TRBJ2-1,TRBD2,TGCGCCAGCAGCGGGCTGACTAGCGGGGGGACCAACAATGAGCAGTTCTTC,CASSGLTSGGTNNEQFF
TRBV5-1,-,TRBJ1-4,-,TGCGCCAGCAGCGGCCACCCAGAGACTAATGAAAAACTGTTTTTT,CASSGHPETNEKLFF
TRBV19,-,TRBJ2-1,TRBD2,TGTGCCAGTAGTATAGGGTTTGGGTCTAGCGGGAGGAATGAGCAGTTCTTC,CASSIGFGSSGRNEQFF
TRBV30,few,TRBJ2-1,-,TGTGCCTGGAGTGGCTACAATGAGCAGTTCTTC,CAWSGYNEQFF
TRBV7-2,-,TRBJ1-1,TRBD1,TGTGCCACGACGGGACAGGCGAACACTGAAGCTTTCTTT,CATTGQANTEAFF
TRBV10-3,-,TRBJ2-3,TRBD1,TGTGCCATCGGGGCAGGGGGTGCTCGCACAGATACGCAGTATTTT,CAIGAGGARTDTQYF
TRBV5-1,few,TRBJ1-5,-,TGCGCCAGCAGCTTGAGCGGCAATCAGCCCCAGCATTTT,CASSLSGNQPQHF